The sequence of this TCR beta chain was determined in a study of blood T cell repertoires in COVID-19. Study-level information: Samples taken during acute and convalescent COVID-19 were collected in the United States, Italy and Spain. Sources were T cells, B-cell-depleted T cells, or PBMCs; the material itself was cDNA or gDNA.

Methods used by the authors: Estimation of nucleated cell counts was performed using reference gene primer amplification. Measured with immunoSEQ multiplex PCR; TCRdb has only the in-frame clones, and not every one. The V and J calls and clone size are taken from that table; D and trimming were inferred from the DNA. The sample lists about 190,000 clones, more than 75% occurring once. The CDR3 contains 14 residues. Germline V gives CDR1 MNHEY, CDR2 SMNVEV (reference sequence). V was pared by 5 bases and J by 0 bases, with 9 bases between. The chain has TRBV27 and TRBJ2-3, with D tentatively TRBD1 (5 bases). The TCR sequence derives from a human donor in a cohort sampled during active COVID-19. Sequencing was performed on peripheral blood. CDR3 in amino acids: CASSRTHSTDTQYF. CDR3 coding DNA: TGTGCCAGCAGTCGGACACATAGCACAGATACGCAGTATTTT.